This T cell receptor (beta chain) was identified during a study of T cells in Graves' hyperthyroidism and ophthalmopathy (dated by TCRdb to the late 2010s). Turning to the overall study: Peripheral blood was collected at initial diagnosis, before any treatment. TCR V-J signatures able to tell the groups apart were searched for in a discovery cohort of 100 patients, of whom under 45 had Graves' ophthalmopathy and 55 to 65 had stable Graves' hyperthyroidism. Prospective prediction of ophthalmopathy was tested in an independent validation cohort consisting of 18 to 20 hyperthyroidism patients and around 16 patients who later progressed to ophthalmopathy. The roughly 91 discovery patients were randomly split 7:3 into training and test sets. In roughly six Graves' hyperthyroidism patients, the study also compared T-cell repertoires from thyroid tissue with T-cell repertoires from blood. After blood sampling, hyperthyroidism patients were treated with methimazole at a starting dose of 30 mg daily, and ophthalmopathy patients were treated with high-dose intravenous methylprednisolone. The paper describes TCR Vbeta CDR3 sequencing of 120 to 150 peripheral blood samples, made up of 43 ophthalmopathy patients, some 80 hyperthyroidism patients and 17 progressor patients.

Stable Graves' hyperthyroidism was defined as the absence of progression to ophthalmopathy over 18 months of follow-up. Hyperthyroidism patients were newly diagnosed, with disease duration under 2 months, and aged 18 to 65 years. Patients with uncontrolled infections, other autoimmune diseases, pregnancy or lactation were excluded. Diagnoses relied on clinical symptoms, serum thyroxine and TRAb, thyroid ultrasound and orbital computed tomography. PBMCs were isolated from more than 8 ml of fresh peripheral blood by Ficoll-Paque density gradient centrifugation. Total RNA was extracted using Trizol reagent, and RNA quality was assessed on an Agilent 2100 Bioanalyzer. V is reduced by 4 bases and J by 6 bases, leaving a spacing of 6 bases between them. CDR1 and CDR2, per the germline V gene, are SQVTM and ANQGSEA. Measured from the cysteine to the phenylalanine, the CDR3 is 11 residues long. Kept here is only the CDR3 DNA, which spans 33 bases and is read in frame from base 1.

The study at large found these results: Most expanded thyroid clonotypes (frequency above 0.001) were also found in blood, which suggests that blood repertoires may mirror thyroid immune responses. A 13 V-J signature model separated ophthalmopathy from stable hyperthyroidism, with around 91% sensitivity and roughly 82% specificity in cross-validation and 80%/75% in testing. In validation, progression to ophthalmopathy was predicted by the model with 65% to 71% sensitivity and about 72% specificity, a median of approximately 6.5 months before onset. No statistical method was used to set the sample size in advance, and investigators knew the group allocation.

The TCR beta CDR3 regions were amplified from RNA transcripts. For the first round of RT-PCR on the TCR CDR3, the HTBI primer set was used together with the Qiagen OneStep RT-PCR kit. Libraries were constructed in a second round of multiplex PCR, after which size selection and purification were performed. The libraries were sequenced on an Illumina HiSeq2000 using paired-end 100 bp reads. The original methods were these. Raw data were processed with SOAPnuke, discarding reads with adapters, uncalled bases, mean Phred below 15, or no exact constant-primer or identifier match. COPE v1.2.5 was used to merge high-quality paired reads, and clonotypes were defined as unique nucleotide sequences. MiTCR v1.1 was used to align clonotypes to the IMGT TRBV, TRBD and TRBJ reference segments. The analysis was restricted to V-J combinations with a frequency above 0.0001, which together covered approximately 99% of the repertoires. The TCS score was defined as F50 (clonal expansion) divided by E x V (chaos), with BLOSUM62-based TCRdist calculated between CDR3 peptides within each V-J. Welch's t-statistics and random forest reduced roughly 540 V-J features to fewer than 15, which were used in a naive Bayes classifier (R e1071). The similarity between thyroid and blood repertoires was quantified using the Morisita-Horn index. TCRdb trimmed the raw reads at Q25, called clones with MiXCR and kept productive beta chains. Rows with one shared CDR3 protein collapse into an entry with the most common genes and DNA. None of the V and J calls come from the authors' own analysis; TCRdb made them. A total of hundreds of thousands of distinct CDR3 sequences appear in this sample, 35% of them only once. The ten biggest clones cover around 30% of the sample.

This clonotype was counted many times. Its binding antigen is unknown. The record has no base qualities; no much larger clone is one base away. The sequence was collected from a woman between 40 and 55 years old with Graves' hyperthyroidism. The chain is encoded by TRBV29-1 joined to TRBJ2-2, with no reliable assignment of the D segment. The sample consisted of blood. The nucleotide sequence is TGCAGCGTTGCGGGTGCCGGGGAGCTGTTTTTT. Its product reads: CSVAGAGELFF.